These 29 T cell receptor beta chains originate from one sample sequenced in a study of CD8 T cells in ankylosing spondylitis. In TCRdb, the 5' RACE reads were re-called with MiXCR into one record per CDR3 protein. The data hold 200,000 to 250,000 distinct CDR3 sequences, with about 30% observed a single time. Material: blood, either unsorted or a sorted T cell fraction (not recorded which). The receptors come from a male donor with ankylosing spondylitis or in good health (not recorded which).

The rearrangement links TRBV6-5 to TRBJ1-2, with D tentatively TRBD1 (5 bases). This CDR3 is 15 amino acids long. Looked up from germline, CDR1 is MNHEY and CDR2 is SVGAGI. V was trimmed by 2 bases and J by 4 bases, leaving 14 bases between them. CDR3 amino acids: CASSYPQGDVYGYTF. CDR3 nucleotides: TGTGCCAGCAGTTACCCACAAGGGGACGTCTATGGCTACACCTTC.

This clonotype was observed a handful of times. The chain has TRBV12-3 or TRBV12-4 and TRBJ2-1, with unresolved D. This CDR3 contains 11 residues. V lost 7 bases and J lost 10, with 11 bases in between. The CDR3 nucleotides read TGTGCCAGCACCTATATAGAAGAGCAGTTCTTC. Translation: CASTYIEEQFF.

This clonotype was counted a few times. This rearrangement joins TRBV9 to TRBJ2-3; tentative D call: TRBD2 (6 bases). The CDR3 contains 16 residues. Germline-derived CDR1 and CDR2 are SGDLS and YYNGEE. V was trimmed by 5 bases and J by 0 bases, leaving 16 bases between them. Here the CDR3 DNA reads TGTGCCAGCAGTTATAGCGGCCTAACTAGCACAGATACGCAGTATTTT. It encodes CASSYSGLTSTDTQYF.

The rearrangement uses TRBV20-1 and TRBJ1-5; 9 bases map to TRBD1. Germline trimming cut 5 bases from V and 4 bases from J; bases unmatched to any gene: 18. This CDR3 has 18 residues. The germline V gene has CDR1 DFQATT and CDR2 SNEGSKA (reference sequence). This chain's CDR3 is CSAYSTGGGLQGNQPQHF. DNA for the CDR3: TGCAGTGCTTATTCAACAGGGGGCGGACTTCAAGGTAATCAGCCCCAGCATTTT.

This clonotype was picked up a small number of times. The J gene is TRBJ2-7, the V gene TRBV10-3, with D unresolved. CDR3 length equals 14 residues. V lost 3 bases to trimming and J lost 6 bases, with 15 bases between them. Germline loops: CDR1 ENHRY, CDR2 SYGVKD. The CDR3 sequence: CAISDTGPFSEQYF. The CDR3 DNA sequence: TGTGCCATCAGTGACACGGGTCCGTTCTCCGAGCAGTACTTC.

The CDR3 nucleotides read TGTGCCAGCAGCCCATACAGGGCAACTAATGAAAAACTGTTTTTT. Translated, it gives CASSPYRATNEKLFF. The V gene is TRBV28, the J gene TRBJ1-4; TRBD1 might be the D (6 bases). Germline V lookup: CDR1 MDHEN, CDR2 SYDVKM. Between the trimmed V and J ends, which lost 6 bases and 0 bases, there was a span of 11 bases. This CDR3 comprises 15 residues.

The V and J genes are TRBV7-3 and TRBJ2-3, with D unresolved. The CDR3 runs to 13 residues. Germline-derived CDR1 and CDR2 are SGHTA and FQGTGA. Trimming stripped 3 bases from V and 5 bases from J, with 9 bases between. In nucleotides, the CDR3 is TGTGCCAGCAGCTTGGACCGACAAGATACGCAGTATTTT. Its translation is CASSLDRQDTQYF.

This clonotype was counted only a few times. This chain connects TRBV20-1 to TRBJ1-5, with D tentatively TRBD1 (6 bases). Germline lookup yields CDR1 DFQATT and CDR2 SNEGSKA (reference sequence). CDR3 length: 14 residues. Trimming shortened V by 4 bases and J by 4 bases, and 14 bases separated the two germline ends. DNA for the CDR3: TGCAGTGCTACCCCTCCGGGACAAAATCAGCCCCAGCATTTT. It is translated as CSATPPGQNQPQHF.

The V call is TRBV27, the J call TRBJ2-1; D remains unclear. Trimming left V 4 bases short and J 6 bases short, with 10 bases between. The CDR3 totals 13 residues. Per the germline V gene, CDR1 is MNHEY and CDR2 is SMNVEV (reference sequence). The CDR3 sequence: CASSYDKFNEQFF. CDR3 coding DNA: TGTGCCAGCAGTTACGATAAGTTCAATGAGCAGTTCTTC.

This chain connects TRBV6-1 to TRBJ1-6; possible D gene TRBD1, 5 bases. CDR3 length: 16 amino acids. The germline gives CDR1 MNHNS, CDR2 SASEGT. Trimming stripped 2 bases from V and 9 bases from J, with 17 bases between. The CDR3 spells CASSERGGLLGSPLHF. CDR3 coding DNA: TGTGCCAGCAGTGAAAGGGGCGGCCTATTGGGTTCACCCCTCCACTTT.

In its sample, this clonotype was seen a few times. The V gene is TRBV5-1, the J gene TRBJ1-6; 7 bases are shared with TRBD1. The CDR3 runs to 15 residues. The junction had 9 bases not matched to a gene; V was cut back by 6 bases and J by 6 bases. Germline values: CDR1 SGHRS, CDR2 YFSETQ. The DNA for the CDR3 is TGCGCCAGCAAATTAGGGGGCAGCGGTAATTCACCCCTCCACTTT. Residues: CASKLGGSGNSPLHF.

This clonotype has at least ten counts. The CDR3 sequence: CSVVRQGQETQYF. CDR3 bases: TGCAGCGTAGTTCGACAGGGCCAAGAGACCCAGTACTTC. The genes are TRBV29-1 and TRBJ2-5, with 7 bases lining up with TRBD1. The CDR3 is 13 amino acids. Germline lookup yields CDR1 SQVTM and CDR2 ANQGSEA. V lost 6 bases to trimming and J lost 1 base; unmatched junction nucleotides: 5. Full variable domain (outside the CDR3, taken from reference TRBV29-1 and TRBJ2-5): SAVISQKPSRDICQRGTSLTIQCQVDSQVTMMFWYRQQPGQSLTLIATANQGSEATYESGFVIDKFPISRPNLTFSTLTVSNMSPEDSSIYLCSVVRQGQETQYFGPGTRLLVL.

This clonotype was detected a few times. The chain has TRBV12-3 or TRBV12-4 and TRBJ2-5; a weak D match, TRBD1 (6 bases). The CDR3 is 12 residues long. With 7 bases removed from V and 3 bases from J, the gap between germline ends came to 9 bases. CDR3 loop: CASNAGEETQYF. Here the CDR3 DNA reads TGTGCCAGCAATGCAGGGGAAGAGACCCAGTACTTC.

The chain joins TRBV6-5 to TRBJ1-1; D unresolved. Germline V gene lookup returns CDR1 MNHEY and CDR2 SVGAGI. This CDR3 has 12 amino acids. V lost 6 bases to trimming and J lost 11 bases, with 16 bases between them. The CDR3 DNA sequence: TGTGCCAGCAGCAGCATCAGAGGCTCGGCTTTCTTT. Translation gives CASSSIRGSAFF.

In this sample, this clonotype turned up a few times. The rearrangement joins TRBV6-1 to TRBJ2-7, with TRBD2 as a possible D gene (5 bases). This CDR3 has 14 amino acids. From germline, CDR1 is MNHNS and CDR2 SASEGT. V dropped 5 bases and J dropped 4 bases, with 15 bases sitting between them. The CDR3 protein is CASSKGLGSYEQYF. CDR3 DNA: TGTGCCAGCAGTAAAGGACTGGGATCATACGAGCAGTACTTC.

The sample holds a few counts of this clonotype. This chain connects TRBV15 to TRBJ2-7; 9 bases are a match to TRBD1. The CDR3 spans 13 residues. V lost 8 bases to trimming and J lost 7 bases; unmatched junction nucleotides: 9. The V gene's germline CDR1 is LNHNV and CDR2 YYDKDF (reference sequence). CDR3 coding DNA: TGTGCCACCGCCTCGGACAGGGGAAGAGAGCAGTACTTC. The encoded protein is CATASDRGREQYF.

This chain joins TRBV5-1 and TRBJ1-5, with unresolved D. Germline V gene lookup returns CDR1 SGHRS and CDR2 YFSETQ. The V and J ends lost 4 bases and 7 bases respectively, with 15 bases between them. The CDR3 consists of 14 residues. The CDR3 here is CASSPGGIGQPQHF. CDR3 nucleotide sequence: TGCGCCAGCAGCCCCGGCGGGATCGGGCAGCCCCAGCATTTT.

The chain uses TRBV11-2 and TRBJ1-6; 9 bases match TRBD1. The germline V gene has CDR1 SGHAT and CDR2 FQNNGV. The V and J ends lost 6 bases and 13 bases, in that order; junction bases with no gene match: 13. The CDR3 contains 15 residues. CDR3 residues: CASRKAGTGYAPLHF. The DNA for the CDR3 is TGTGCCAGCAGAAAAGCCGGGACAGGGTATGCGCCCCTCCACTTT.

This clonotype was observed at least ten times. V is TRBV20-1 and J is TRBJ1-2; TRBD1 matches 9 bases. CDR1 and CDR2 from the germline V gene are DFQATT and SNEGSKA (reference sequence). The CDR3 runs to 14 residues. The V segment lost 3 bases and the J segment 4 bases; nucleotides outside the gene matches: 6. The CDR3 sequence is CSARDSDRGYGYTF. The CDR3 coding sequence is TGCAGTGCTAGGGACTCGGACAGGGGCTATGGCTACACCTTC.

This clonotype was counted a few times. The chain couples TRBV20-1 to TRBJ2-3, with 7 bases aligning to TRBD1. This CDR3 is 15 amino acids long. V trimming: 6 bases; J trimming: 2 bases; junction bases outside the gene matches: 11. Germline loops: CDR1 DFQATT, CDR2 SNEGSKA (reference sequence). This CDR3 is CSAPSPGQNTDTQYF. Written as DNA, the CDR3 is TGCAGTGCACCATCTCCGGGACAGAACACAGATACGCAGTATTTT.

This sequence joins TRBV6-2 or TRBV6-3 and TRBJ2-4; possible D gene TRBD1, 6 bases. The germline gives CDR1 MNHEY, CDR2 SVGEGT. CDR3 size: 11 residues. V was clipped by 3 bases and J by 13 bases, with 10 bases between them. The CDR3 protein is CASSYNREQYF. CDR3 coding DNA: TGTGCCAGCAGTTATAACAGGGAGCAGTACTTC.

The CDR3 DNA reads as TGTGCCAGCAGCTTGTTTGGGTCTGGGGACGAGCAGTACTTC. The encoded protein is CASSLFGSGDEQYF. The chain employs TRBV5-4 and TRBJ2-7; D not certain. Germline CDR1 and CDR2: SGHNT and YYREEE (reference sequence). V lost 1 base, J lost 5 bases, and 13 bases lay in between. CDR3 length equals 14 residues.

This clonotype was counted once. The chain has TRBV4-1 and TRBJ1-2, with no clear D. This CDR3 comprises 15 residues. V was shortened by 0 bases and J by 3 bases, with 11 bases between the two germline ends. The germline V gene encodes CDR1 MGHRA and CDR2 YSYEKL. CDR3 sequence: CASSQEGTGYYGYTF. The CDR3 nucleotides read TGCGCCAGCAGCCAAGAAGGAACGGGCTACTATGGCTACACCTTC.

This chain connects TRBV7-9 to TRBJ2-3, with a weak D call TRBD2 (6 bases). V shed 5 bases and J shed 1 base, with 16 bases lying between them. CDR1 SEHNR and CDR2 FQNEAQ come from the germline V gene (reference sequence). This CDR3 is 16 amino acids long. The CDR3 sequence is CASSPPGGVRTDTQYF. The CDR3, as DNA: TGTGCCAGCAGCCCCCCCGGCGGGGTCCGCACAGATACGCAGTATTTT.

This clonotype occurred many times. CDR3: CASSGQGAREKLFF. DNA of the CDR3: TGTGCCAGCAGTGGACAGGGGGCGCGTGAAAAACTGTTTTTT. This chain joins TRBV27 and TRBJ1-4; 11 bases are a match to TRBD1. Germline-derived CDR1 and CDR2 are MNHEY and SMNVEV (reference sequence). The CDR3 contains 14 residues. After removal of 5 bases from V and 7 bases from J, the junction contained 3 bases not matched to a gene.

This chain connects TRBV15 to TRBJ1-6; D unclear. The CDR3 extends over 13 amino acids. Germline values: CDR1 LNHNV, CDR2 YYDKDF (reference sequence). V dropped 3 bases and J dropped 3 bases, with 3 bases sitting between them. CDR3 loop: CATSSRYNSPLHF. DNA of the CDR3: TGTGCCACCAGCAGCCGCTATAATTCACCCCTCCACTTT.

This clonotype showed up just a few times. The chain uses TRBV20-1 and TRBJ2-5, with D possibly being TRBD1 (5 bases). CDR3 length equals 15 residues. V was clipped by 4 bases and J by 4 bases, with 19 bases between them. Germline CDR1 and CDR2: DFQATT and SNEGSKA (reference sequence). The DNA for the CDR3 is TGCAGTGCTACCAGACCCCAAGGGGTGGGAGAGACCCAGTACTTC. This encodes CSATRPQGVGETQYF.

In its sample, this clonotype was seen a few times. The J gene is TRBJ2-5, the V gene TRBV12-3 or TRBV12-4; TRBD1 aligns across 7 bases. The CDR3 length is 15 residues. V trimming: 5 bases; J trimming: 3 bases; junction bases outside the gene matches: 9. The CDR3 DNA reads as TGTGCCAGCAGTGAAACACAGGGGAGTGAAGAGACCCAGTACTTC. Encoded protein: CASSETQGSEETQYF.

The chain employs TRBV20-1 and TRBJ2-1, with a tentative D call TRBD2 (7 bases). The V gene lost 4 bases and the J gene lost 5 bases, with 18 bases spanning the gap. CDR1 and CDR2 from the germline V gene are DFQATT and SNEGSKA (reference sequence). The CDR3 is 15 residues long. The CDR3 spells CSATTWGGPNNEQFF. The CDR3 region has the DNA TGCAGTGCTACGACCTGGGGGGGCCCTAACAATGAGCAGTTCTTC.